This T cell receptor beta chain was sequenced during a study of blood T cell repertoires in COVID-19. At the level of the study: Collection of acute and convalescent COVID-19 samples took place in the United States, Italy and Spain.

Libraries were prepared by immunoSEQ multiplex PCR; TCRdb keeps only in-frame clonotypes and omits some of them. The data contain about 90,000 clones, over 60% of them singletons. This CDR3 comprises 15 residues. V was clipped by 5 bases and J by 7 bases, with 18 bases between them. CDR1 is LGHDT, CDR2 YNNKEL, per germline (reference sequence). V usage is TRBV3-1 (or the pseudogene TRBV3-2) and J usage is TRBJ1-3, with D unresolved. What was sequenced was peripheral blood. The receptor comes from a man aged 65 to 79 with acute or convalescent COVID-19. Here the CDR3 DNA reads TGTGCCAGCAGCATGCGGGCCCCCACGGGGAACACCATATATTTT. It codes for CASSMRAPTGNTIYF.